Listed here are 2 T cell receptor beta chains from one sample, sequenced in a study of identical twins (dated by TCRdb to 2016 to 2018). Library preparation used 5' RACE. These reads were obtained on an Illumina HiSeq 2000. The public reads were run again by TCRdb, first through fastp at Q25 and then through MiXCR, and only productive beta chains were kept. CDR3 protein duplicates are merged, each entry listing the most common genes and DNA. For this sample there are approximately 590,000 distinct CDR3 sequences; just under 10% appear just once. The ten largest clonotypes hold around 3.2% of the sample. The sample was also reused in another study, on yellow fever vaccine responses in identical twins.

Input material: PBMCs. Receptor source: a woman between 18 and 29 years old in good health.

CDR3 coding DNA: TGTGCCACCCAGGGGGCTGTGGAGACCCAGTACTTC. Its translation: CATQGAVETQYF. V and J are TRBV28 and TRBJ2-5; 8 bases map to TRBD1. The junction had 6 bases not matched to a gene; V was cut back by 10 bases and J by 5 bases. Looked up from germline, CDR1 is MDHEN and CDR2 is SYDVKM. The length of the CDR3 is 12 residues.

This chain connects TRBV28 to TRBJ2-2; 7 bases line up with TRBD1. From germline, CDR1 is MDHEN and CDR2 SYDVKM. V was pared by 4 bases and J by 1 base, with 6 bases of the junction left unmatched. CDR3 length: 16 amino acids. CDR3 protein: CASSSTRTGNTGELFF. The DNA of the CDR3 is TGTGCCAGCAGTTCAACCCGGACAGGGAACACCGGGGAGCTGTTTTTT.